This T cell receptor (beta chain) was identified in a study of synovial regulatory T cells in juvenile arthritis. Study as a whole: One patient received methotrexate plus infliximab; one lacked treatment information.

Median age around 12 years (about 2.3-22.9); median disease duration about 7 years (0.2-19.1). A remark on this clone: Its antigen is currently unknown.

The V gene's germline CDR1 is SNHLY and CDR2 FYNNEI. The CDR3 consists of 14 residues. Nucleotide data are not available. General study findings and limits: CDR3 overlap with synovial Tregs was higher for iaTregs than other blood Tregs.

The repertoire was sequenced with immunoSEQ multiplex PCR; TCRdb's copy has only in-frame clones and lacks some. This table lists roughly 10,000 clones. The specimen was Treg cells from blood. The subset denotes: remaining (HLA-DR-negative) circulating blood Treg cells. The receptor was derived from a donor younger than 30 with juvenile idiopathic arthritis. The chain recombines TRBV2 with TRBJ2-3; the TRBD2 assignment by TCRdb is unverifiable without DNA. CDR3 sequence: CASSLGRLVDTQYF.